The TCR beta chain described here comes from a study of blood T cell repertoires in COVID-19. Study summary: Collection of acute and convalescent COVID-19 samples took place in the United States, Italy and Spain.

This clone was picked up a small number of times. Only in-frame clones appear in the TCRdb table, and some are missing; sequencing was by immunoSEQ multiplex PCR. The sample has approximately 100,000 clones; around 85% are singletons. The receptor was derived from a woman between 70 and 85 years old with acute or convalescent COVID-19. The material sequenced was peripheral blood.

CDR3 nucleotides: TGTGCCAGCAGCGACCCGGGACTAGCGGGGGAAGAGACCCAGTACTTC. Its translation is CASSDPGLAGEETQYF. This chain joins TRBV9 and TRBJ2-5; the match to TRBD2 covers 14 bases. The CDR3 contains 16 residues. In germline, CDR1 is SGDLS, CDR2 YYNGEE. J lost 3 bases, V lost 3 bases, and 4 bases had no gene match. The full variable domain, in which reference TRBV9 and TRBJ2-5 provide the parts outside the CDR3, is DSGVTQTPKHLITATGQRVTLRCSPRSGDLSVYWYQQSLDQGLQFLIQYYNGEERAKGNILERFSAQQFPDLHSELNLSSLELGDSALYFCASSDPGLAGEETQYFGPGTRLLVL.